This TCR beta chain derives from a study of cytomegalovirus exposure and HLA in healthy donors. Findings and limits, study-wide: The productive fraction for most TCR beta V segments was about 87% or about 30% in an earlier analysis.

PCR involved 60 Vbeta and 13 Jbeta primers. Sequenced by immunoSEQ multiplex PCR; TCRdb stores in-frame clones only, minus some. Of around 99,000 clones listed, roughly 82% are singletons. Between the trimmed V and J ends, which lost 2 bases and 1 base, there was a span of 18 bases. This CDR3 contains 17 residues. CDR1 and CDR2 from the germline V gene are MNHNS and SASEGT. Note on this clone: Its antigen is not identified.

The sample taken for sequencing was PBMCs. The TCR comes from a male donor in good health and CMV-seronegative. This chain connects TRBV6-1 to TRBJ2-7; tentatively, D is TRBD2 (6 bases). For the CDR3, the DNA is TGTGCCAGCAGTGAAAGTGCCTTGGGACTTAGTTCCTACGAGCAGTACTTC. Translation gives CASSESALGLSSYEQYF.